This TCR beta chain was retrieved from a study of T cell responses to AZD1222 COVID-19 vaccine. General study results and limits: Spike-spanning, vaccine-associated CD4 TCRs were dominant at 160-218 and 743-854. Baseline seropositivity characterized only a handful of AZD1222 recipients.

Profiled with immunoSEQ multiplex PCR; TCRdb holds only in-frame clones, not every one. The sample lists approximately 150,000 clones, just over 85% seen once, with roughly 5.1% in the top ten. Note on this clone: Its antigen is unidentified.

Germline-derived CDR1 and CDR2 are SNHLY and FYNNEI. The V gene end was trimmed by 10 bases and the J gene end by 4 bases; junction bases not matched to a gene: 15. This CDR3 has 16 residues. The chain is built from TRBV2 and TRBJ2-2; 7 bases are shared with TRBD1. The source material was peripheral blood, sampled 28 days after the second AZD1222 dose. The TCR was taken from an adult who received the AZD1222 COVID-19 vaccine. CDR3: CATLQGSRGSTGELFF. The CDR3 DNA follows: TGTGCCACCCTACAGGGGTCTAGGGGAAGCACCGGGGAGCTGTTTTTT.